The sequence of this T cell receptor beta chain was determined in a study of shared clonotypes between healthy human individuals. The study, taken as a whole, reports: Although depth was large, rarefaction showed that sequencing of the sorted subsets was incomplete.

The donors, healthy adults who were HIV-negative, had experienced no recent acute infections or vaccinations. All of the donors resided in Nashville, Tennessee, and each was a Caucasian adult. A single count supports this clone. Antigen: not known. This CDR3 region has 16 residues. Germline CDR1 is SGDLS and CDR2 is YYNGEE. Deletions cut 3 bases from V and 2 bases from J, with 16 bases between. Clones were sequenced by immunoSEQ multiplex PCR, and TCRdb holds only the in-frame ones, with some missing. Of 2,500,000 or so clones listed, 85% to 95% are singletons. The V gene is TRBV9, the J gene TRBJ2-3; weak D call: TRBD2 (6 bases). The clonotype originates from a man between 18 and 35 years old in good health. Some clones in this sample may be carry-over from other donors' samples. Sequences were obtained from naive CD4+ T cells from PBMCs. Specified subset: CD45RA+ positively selected. The CDR3 bases are TGTGCCAGCAGCGCCAGCCGGGAGCTCTACACAGATACGCAGTATTTT. Translated: CASSASRELYTDTQYF.